These 27 T cell receptor beta chains were all obtained from the same sample, sequenced in a study of control samples from healthy donors and cancer patients (dated by TCRdb to the early 2020s). Receptor libraries were prepared by the immunoSEQ multiplex PCR assay. Imported from immuneACCESS, the table was reduced by TCRdb to in-frame sequences with V and J called. These copies leave out some clones; in studies compared against another copy, an unresolved V gene accounts for under half, and the cause of the remainder is not known. The sample includes more than 100,000 clones, with under 90% observed a single time. The ten most abundant clones make up 6.5% to 9.5% of the sample. Sequenced material: PBMCs. These receptors were collected from a man aged 45-60 years with head and neck cancer.

This chain uses TRBV5-6 with TRBJ2-7; D remains ambiguous. The V end lost 4 bases, the J end lost 7 bases, and 15 bases lay between the germline ends. The CDR3 consists of 13 residues. The germline V gene encodes CDR1 SGHDT and CDR2 YYEEEE. The CDR3 loop is CASSPRPPREQYF. The CDR3 bases are TGTGCCAGCAGCCCCCGTCCTCCGAGGGAGCAGTACTTC.

The J gene is TRBJ2-1, the V gene TRBV10-3; perhaps TRBD2 as D (5 bases). Trimming removed 3 bases at V and 5 bases at J, with 14 bases between. Germline V gives CDR1 ENHRY, CDR2 SYGVKD. The CDR3 loop spans 15 amino acids. This chain's CDR3 is CAISELVGADNEQFF. CDR3 nucleotides: TGTGCCATCAGTGAATTGGTGGGAGCGGACAATGAGCAGTTCTTC.

The J gene is TRBJ1-3, the V gene TRBV6-5; D uncertain. The CDR3 runs to 15 residues. Trimming cost V 2 bases and J 3 bases, with 11 bases left between them. Germline loops: CDR1 MNHEY, CDR2 SVGAGI. CDR3: CASSYGGWFGNTIYF. The CDR3, as DNA: TGTGCCAGCAGTTACGGCGGTTGGTTTGGAAACACCATATATTTT.

The rearrangement joins TRBV27 to TRBJ2-1; the match to TRBD2 covers 12 bases. V was pared by 6 bases and J by 9 bases, with 3 bases of the junction left unmatched. The CDR3 sequence is 13 residues long. CDR1 is MNHEY and CDR2 is SMNVEV in the germline V gene (reference sequence). CDR3 DNA: TGTGCCAGCAGCCCGGGACTAGCGGGTGAGCAGTTCTTC. This codes for CASSPGLAGEQFF.

The rearrangement uses TRBV27 and TRBJ2-6; D ambiguous. The V end was cut by 6 bases, the J end by 2 bases, with 5 bases between. The CDR3 spans 13 residues. The V gene's germline CDR1 is MNHEY and CDR2 SMNVEV (reference sequence). The CDR3, as DNA: TGTGCCAGCAGGATGACTGGGGCCAACGTCCTGACTTTC. Translated: CASRMTGANVLTF.

This rearrangement joins TRBV7-9 to TRBJ2-1, with TRBD2 matching 8 bases. CDR3 length: 17 amino acids. Germline V gene data show CDR1 as SEHNR and CDR2 as FQNEAQ (reference sequence). V shed 6 bases, J shed 2 bases, and the junction held 12 bases outside the gene matches. The CDR3 region has the DNA TGTGCCAGCAGTCCTGTCAGCGGGAGAGGCCCCTACAATGAGCAGTTCTTC. As protein: CASSPVSGRGPYNEQFF. The complete variable domain, with remaining parts taken from reference TRBV7-9 and TRBJ2-1, reads DTGVSQNPRHKITKRGQNVTFRCDPISEHNRLYWYRQTLGQGPEFLTYFQNEAQLEKSRLLSDRFSAERPKGSFSTLEIQRTEQGDSAMYLCASSPVSGRGPYNEQFFGPGTRLTVL.

The genes are TRBV25-1 and TRBJ1-6, with D unresolved. CDR3 length: 14 residues. V lost 3 bases and J 7 bases, leaving 10 bases between the germline ends. Germline V gene sequence: CDR1 MGHDK, CDR2 SYGVNS. The CDR3 bases are TGTGCCAGCAGTGATGGGCTATCCAATTCACCCCTCCACTTT. Amino acid sequence: CASSDGLSNSPLHF. Looking up the rest from reference TRBV25-1 and TRBJ1-6 gives the full variable domain: EADIYQTPRYLVIGTGKKITLECSQTMGHDKMYWYQQDPGMELHLIHYSYGVNSTEKGDLSSESTVSRIRTEHFPLTLESARPSHTSQYLCASSDGLSNSPLHFGNGTRLTVT.

This sequence joins TRBV5-1 and TRBJ2-1; TRBD2 aligns across 13 bases. J lost 0 bases, V lost 4 bases, and 10 bases had no gene match. The V gene's germline CDR1 is SGHRS and CDR2 YFSETQ. The CDR3 covers 19 residues. CDR3 region: CASSLRTSGRTSSYNEQFF. CDR3 in DNA: TGCGCCAGCAGCCTACGGACTAGCGGGAGAACGAGCTCCTACAATGAGCAGTTCTTC.

V and J are TRBV3-1 (or the pseudogene TRBV3-2) and TRBJ2-1; 14 bases line up with TRBD2. This CDR3 comprises 15 residues. V dropped 6 bases and J dropped 12; count of bases not matched to a gene: 10. CDR1 and CDR2 (germline): LGHDT, YNNKEL (reference sequence). The CDR3 sequence: CASRHSGTSGSVQFF. The CDR3 region has the DNA TGTGCCAGCAGGCATTCCGGGACTAGCGGGAGCGTGCAGTTCTTC.

The CDR3 DNA follows: TGCGCCAGTGGTTGGACTAGCGGTGAGACCCAGTACTTC. Translation: CASGWTSGETQYF. The chain combines TRBV10-2 with TRBJ2-5, with 10 positions matching TRBD2. Germline V CDR1 and CDR2: WSHSY, SAAADI. The trim removed 9 bases at V and 5 bases at J, leaving 6 bases unmatched. The CDR3 length is 13 residues.

The rearrangement joins TRBV28 to TRBJ1-1; 8 bases fit TRBD1. This CDR3 region has 15 residues. Germline trimming cut 3 bases from V and 0 bases from J; bases unmatched to any gene: 3. Germline V gene data show CDR1 as MDHEN and CDR2 as SYDVKM. The CDR3 DNA follows: TGTGCCAGCAGTTTTACAGGGGGTATGAACACTGAAGCTTTCTTT. Its protein is CASSFTGGMNTEAFF.

The chain has TRBV4-1 and TRBJ1-4, with TRBD1 as a possible D gene (5 bases). V shed 0 bases and J shed 5 bases, with 13 bases lying between them. CDR1 is MGHRA and CDR2 is YSYEKL in the germline V gene. The length of the CDR3 is 16 residues. CDR3 DNA sequence: TGCGCCAGCAGCCAAGAGCAGAACAGGAGGAATGAAAAACTGTTTTTT. It specifies CASSQEQNRRNEKLFF.

The chain has TRBV12-3 or TRBV12-4 and TRBJ2-3; D unclear. This CDR3 region has 11 residues. The V end lost 8 bases, the J end lost 6 bases, and 9 bases lay between the germline ends. The CDR3 coding sequence is TGTGCCAGCCGCTTGTGGGATACGCAGTATTTT. Residues: CASRLWDTQYF.

CDR3 protein: CASSDGTGRFYEQYF. In nucleotides, the CDR3 is TGTGCCAGCAGTGACGGGACAGGGAGGTTCTACGAGCAGTACTTC. The chain uses TRBV6-1 and TRBJ2-7; the match to TRBD1 covers 9 bases. With V trimmed by 3 bases and J by 3 bases, 6 bases remained unmatched. The CDR3 extends over 15 amino acids. The germline V gene has CDR1 MNHNS and CDR2 SASEGT.

The chain links TRBV2 to TRBJ2-3, with D unresolved. The CDR3 has 16 amino acids. V dropped 3 bases and J dropped 3 bases, with 16 bases sitting between them. Germline CDR1 reads SNHLY; CDR2 reads FYNNEI. CDR3 DNA sequence: TGTGCCAGCAGTGATGAGGCGTTTCCCGATACAGATACGCAGTATTTT. This translates into CASSDEAFPDTDTQYF.

The genes are TRBV7-8 and TRBJ2-3; D possibly corresponds to TRBD2 (5 bases). CDR3 size: 17 residues. The V and J ends lost 5 bases and 2 bases respectively, with 20 bases between them. The germline gives CDR1 SGHVS, CDR2 FQNEAQ. The CDR3 sequence: CASSRLAGGEPTDTQYF. The CDR3 DNA is TGTGCCAGCAGCCGATTGGCGGGTGGGGAGCCCACAGATACGCAGTATTTT.

The chain links TRBV14 to TRBJ1-5; D is perhaps TRBD1 (6 bases). From germline, CDR1 is SGHDN and CDR2 FVKESK. The V end lost 0 bases, the J end lost 0 bases, and 21 bases lay between the germline ends. The length of the CDR3 is 20 residues. The CDR3 DNA is TGTGCCAGCAGCCAAGATCATCGGGGGCCTCACCCTGATAGCAATCAGCCCCAGCATTTT. This translates into CASSQDHRGPHPDSNQPQHF.

The chain combines TRBV6-2 or TRBV6-3 with TRBJ1-5; D is ambiguous. Per germline, CDR1 MNHEY and CDR2 SVGEGT. The CDR3 totals 15 residues. Trimming removed 2 bases from V and 0 bases from J, with 8 bases in between. The CDR3 DNA reads as TGTGCCAGCAGTTACGGGGTGTATAGCAATCAGCCCCAGCATTTT. It translates to CASSYGVYSNQPQHF.

The gene calls are TRBV19 and TRBJ1-2, with no clear D. Trimming pared 6 bases from V and 3 bases from J, leaving 11 bases between. The germline CDR1 and CDR2 sequences are LNHDA and SQIVND (reference sequence). The CDR3 covers 13 residues. CDR3 DNA sequence: TGTGCCAGTAGCCCGGACGGTGACTATGGCTACACCTTC. The encoded protein is CASSPDGDYGYTF.

V and J are TRBV6-1 and TRBJ2-6, with no clear D. The CDR3 loop spans 16 amino acids. Trimming removed 0 bases from V and 1 base from J, with 7 bases in between. Germline V lookup: CDR1 MNHNS, CDR2 SASEGT. The CDR3 is CASSEALNSGANVLTF. The CDR3, as DNA: TGTGCCAGCAGTGAAGCATTGAATTCTGGGGCCAACGTCCTGACTTTC.

This chain connects TRBV18 to TRBJ2-1; 7 bases fit TRBD2. Germline loops: CDR1 KGHSH, CDR2 LQKENI. V lost 6 bases, J lost 7 bases, and 3 bases stayed unmatched. The CDR3 is made up of 12 amino acids. The CDR3 here is CASSTGGNEQFF. CDR3 coding DNA: TGTGCCAGCTCGACGGGGGGAAATGAGCAGTTCTTC.

This clone appeared a single time. The genes are TRBV5-1 and TRBJ2-5; 9 bases line up with TRBD2. Trimming cost V 4 bases and J 2 bases; bases outside gene matches: 6. The CDR3 extends over 15 amino acids. Germline CDR1 SGHRS, CDR2 YFSETQ. The CDR3 sequence: CASSLLAGVQETQYF. The CDR3 DNA follows: TGCGCCAGCAGCCTACTAGCGGGCGTACAAGAGACCCAGTACTTC.

The CDR3 spells CASRTQGYSSYEQYF. The CDR3 nucleotides read TGTGCCAGCAGGACCCAGGGTTATAGCTCCTACGAGCAGTACTTC. The chain is built from TRBV6-5 and TRBJ2-7, with D perhaps matching TRBD1 (5 bases). CDR3 length equals 15 residues. Looked up from germline, CDR1 is MNHEY and CDR2 is SVGAGI. Trimming stripped 6 bases from V and 0 bases from J, with 15 bases between.

The V call is TRBV6-5, the J call TRBJ2-3; 9 bases align to TRBD1. The junction had 3 bases not matched to a gene; V was cut back by 2 bases and J by 3 bases. The CDR3 contains 15 residues. The germline V gene encodes CDR1 MNHEY and CDR2 SVGAGI. CDR3 coding DNA: TGTGCCAGCAGTTACACACAGGGGGCAACAGATACGCAGTATTTT. It codes for CASSYTQGATDTQYF.

This clone was counted once. The V gene is TRBV11-2, the J gene TRBJ2-1; 7 bases align to TRBD1. With 1 base clipped from V and 9 bases from J, the junction kept 12 bases outside the gene matches. Germline V lookup: CDR1 SGHAT, CDR2 FQNNGV. The CDR3 runs to 16 residues. In nucleotides, the CDR3 is TGTGCCAGCAGCTTAGGGGGACAGACCAGTAGGGGTGAGCAGTTCTTC. Translating gives CASSLGGQTSRGEQFF.

CDR3 DNA sequence: TGCGCCAGCAGCCAAGCGACAGGGAACTATGGCTACACCTTC. This codes for CASSQATGNYGYTF. The chain uses TRBV4-1 and TRBJ1-2; 7 bases are a match to TRBD1. Trimming at V came to 1 base and at J to 2 bases, leaving 1 base not matched to a gene. There are 14 residues in the CDR3. Germline values: CDR1 MGHRA, CDR2 YSYEKL.

The rearrangement uses TRBV28 and TRBJ1-2, with D uncertain. Germline CDR1 MDHEN, CDR2 SYDVKM. The CDR3 runs to 12 residues. V was pared by 6 bases and J by 8 bases, with 13 bases between. CDR3 sequence reads: CASRSLPGGYTF. Written as DNA, the CDR3 is TGTGCCAGCAGATCCCTGCCGGGAGGCTACACCTTC.